This T cell receptor beta chain was captured in a study of cytomegalovirus exposure and HLA in healthy donors. With 60 Vbeta and 13 Jbeta primers, the PCR was carried out. The method was immunoSEQ multiplex PCR; TCRdb's version includes in-frame clones alone and lacks a portion of them. The sample carries about 150,000 clones, about four fifths recorded once. The ends were cut back, 5 bases at V and 6 bases at J, with 13 bases in the middle. CDR3 length: 13 amino acids. Per the germline V gene, CDR1 is SNHLY and CDR2 is FYNNEI. Though probably carrying unrecorded immune exposures, donors were nominally healthy at sampling.

Sequenced: PBMCs. The chain uses TRBV2 and TRBJ1-2, with D possibly TRBD1 on 6 matching bases. This sequence originates from a girl aged 10-17 years in good health and CMV-seropositive. The chain's CDR3 is CASSKDRRDGYTF. DNA of the CDR3: TGTGCCAGCAGTAAGGACAGACGTGATGGCTACACCTTC.